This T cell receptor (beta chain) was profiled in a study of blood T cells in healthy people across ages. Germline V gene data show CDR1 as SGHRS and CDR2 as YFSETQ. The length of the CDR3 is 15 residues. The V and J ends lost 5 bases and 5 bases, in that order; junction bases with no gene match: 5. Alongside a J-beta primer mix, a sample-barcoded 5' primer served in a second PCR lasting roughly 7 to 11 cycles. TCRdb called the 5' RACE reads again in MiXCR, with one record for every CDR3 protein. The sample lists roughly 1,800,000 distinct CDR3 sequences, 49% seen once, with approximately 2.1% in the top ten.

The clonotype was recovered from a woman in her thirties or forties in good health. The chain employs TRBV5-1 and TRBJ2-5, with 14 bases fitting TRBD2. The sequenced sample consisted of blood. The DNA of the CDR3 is TGCGCCAGCAGGACTAGCGGGGGGGGTTTGGAGACCCAGTACTTC. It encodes CASRTSGGGLETQYF.